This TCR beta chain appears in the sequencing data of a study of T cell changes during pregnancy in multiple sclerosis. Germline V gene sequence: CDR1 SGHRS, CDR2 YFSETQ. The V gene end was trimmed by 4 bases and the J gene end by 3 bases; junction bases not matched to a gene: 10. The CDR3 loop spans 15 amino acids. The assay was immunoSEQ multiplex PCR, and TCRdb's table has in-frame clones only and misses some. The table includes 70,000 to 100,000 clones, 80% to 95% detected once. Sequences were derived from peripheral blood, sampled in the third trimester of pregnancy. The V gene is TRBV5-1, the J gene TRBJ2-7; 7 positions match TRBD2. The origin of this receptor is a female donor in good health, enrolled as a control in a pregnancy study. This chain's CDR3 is CASSLVTSGVYEQYF. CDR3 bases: TGCGCCAGCAGCCTTGTTACCAGCGGGGTCTACGAGCAGTACTTC.